This TCR beta chain was retrieved from a study of vaccination effects on CD4 cells after COVID-19. The wider study: Sequencing followed a ViraFEST assay step that expanded antigen-specific CD4+ T cells with viral peptide pools. With roughly 9.1 ug/ml peptides and around 10 IU/ml IL-2, roughly 2.1 million PBMC per well were cultured.

On this clone: As yet, its antigen is unknown.

This CDR3 region has 14 residues. V was clipped by 3 bases and J by 8 bases; unmatched bases: 10. Germline V gives CDR1 SGDLS, CDR2 YYNGEE. Study findings and constraints: Clones induced by infection and by vaccine showed marked clonal contraction late after vaccination.

Measured with immunoSEQ multiplex PCR; TCRdb has only the in-frame clones, and not every one. The data contain some 27,000 clones, around three fifths of them singletons. Isolation of CD4+ T cells took place after around 10 days of culture. On day 3 and again on day 7, half the medium was replaced with IL-2 medium. This material consisted of CD4+ T cells from PBMCs cultured without peptide, taken before COVID-19 vaccination. The TCR was taken from a human donor who received a COVID-19 vaccine. V is TRBV9 and J is TRBJ1-1; 7 bases map to TRBD1. CDR3: CASSGTGTVTEAFF. The CDR3 DNA sequence: TGTGCCAGCAGCGGTACCGGGACAGTTACAGAAGCTTTCTTT.